This TCR beta chain was captured in a study of vaccination and CD4 T cells after COVID-19 (dated by TCRdb to the early 2020s). Notes on the research overall: Convalescent patients had a positive SARS-CoV-2 result on nasal swab PCR, and of these patients, fewer than ten had mild disease and one had severe disease. The convalescent cohort included six males and four females, with two Hispanic individuals, seven Caucasians, two Asians and one multiracial person. Two doses of either the Pfizer-BioNTech BNT162b2 vaccine (n=8) or the Moderna mRNA-1273 vaccine (n=2) were administered to participants. Post-COVID blood samples were collected from convalescent patients a median of approximately 100 days after diagnosis, with a range of roughly 35 to 180 days. Post-vaccine blood samples were taken a median of approximately 76 days after the second vaccine dose, with a range of about 13 to 250 days. A few convalescent patients were sampled both early after vaccination (day 14) and late after vaccination (days 161 to 241). In approximately eleven COVID-19 convalescent patients and a handful of infection-naive healthy vaccine recipients, the spike-specific CD4+ TCR repertoire before mRNA vaccination was compared with the repertoire after mRNA vaccination. Overall results and qualifications from the work: Of the vaccine-specific clones in convalescent patients, 304 of 307, or nearly all, reacted only to SARS-CoV-2 spike and did not cross-react with common cold coronaviruses. In convalescent patients, a median around 83% of post-vaccine SARS-CoV-2-reactive clones were detected only after vaccination, and vaccine-specific priming was suggested by this finding. Relatively few convalescent patients were included in the study, and early timepoints after natural infection were not analyzed. Although the median number of SARS-CoV-2-reactive clonotypes went up from around 19 after infection to 35 to 40 after vaccination, the increase was not significant.

The sample's time point, from its label and the paper: late sampling 161 to 241 days after vaccination in a few convalescent patients. Positive SARS-CoV-2 PCR tests in the convalescent patients dated from March to December 2020, before Alpha, Beta and Delta variants emerged in the United States. Ficoll-Paque Plus gradient centrifugation was used to isolate PBMCs from whole blood, and the isolated PBMCs were then either used fresh or cryopreserved at -140C. The CDR3, from cysteine to phenylalanine, totals 14 residues. Just the 42-base CDR3 DNA is kept, in frame starting at base 1. V is cut by 5 bases and J by 14 bases, and the space between the germline ends is 24 bases. For CDR1 and CDR2, the germline V gene lists SGHVS and FQNEAQ. This clonotype has only a few counts. The antigen it recognizes is unknown. Per-base quality was not reported, and no clone a single base away is much larger than it. The library was generated by PCR. Instrument used: Illumina iSeq 100. The authors' pipeline ran thus. Non-productive sequences were removed, and CDR3s not starting with C, not ending with F or W, or shorter than 7 amino acids were discarded. Using R version 3.6.1, CDR3 homology was evaluated through Levenshtein distances (stringdist) along with unrooted phylogenetic trees (ape). The raw public data were reprocessed by TCRdb itself: fastp quality trimming at Q25, MiXCR clonotype calling, in-frame beta chains only. All rows with the same CDR3 protein become a single entry with the most common DNA and genes. The V and J calls were determined by TCRdb, not by the authors. In this sample the table shows around 37,000 distinct CDR3 sequences, 35% to 40% of which occur a single time. Roughly 5% of the sample lies in the top ten.

The rearranged segments are TRBV7-8 and TRBJ1-2; there is no confident call for the D gene. The sequencing used CD4+ T cells from blood, collected about 7 months after SARS-CoV-2 vaccination. This receptor was obtained from a human donor who had recovered from COVID-19. The nucleotides are TGTGCCAGCAGCCTCGAACCGGACCCCTCAAGCGGGACCTTC. Its protein is CASSLEPDPSSGTF.